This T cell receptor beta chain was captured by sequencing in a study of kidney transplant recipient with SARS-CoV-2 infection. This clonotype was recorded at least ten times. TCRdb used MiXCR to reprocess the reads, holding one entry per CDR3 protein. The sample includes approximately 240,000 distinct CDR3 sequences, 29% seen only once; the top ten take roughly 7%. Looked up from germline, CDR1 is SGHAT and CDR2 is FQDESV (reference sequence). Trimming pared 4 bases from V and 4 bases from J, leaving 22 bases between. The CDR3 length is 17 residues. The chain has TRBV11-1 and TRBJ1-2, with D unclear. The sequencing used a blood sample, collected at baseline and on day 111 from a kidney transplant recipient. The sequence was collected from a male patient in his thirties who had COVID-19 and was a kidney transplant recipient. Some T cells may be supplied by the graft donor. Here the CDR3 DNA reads TGTGCCAGCAGCTACCCTACTAAGGCTGGAAAGACCTATGGCTACACCTTC. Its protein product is CASSYPTKAGKTYGYTF.